What follows describes a single T cell receptor (beta chain). Its antigen is unidentified. Genomic DNA for unsorted samples was obtained from about 90 million PBMCs. Every subset's genomic DNA went evenly onto several immunoSEQ plates. Sequenced by immunoSEQ multiplex PCR; TCRdb stores in-frame clones only, minus some. The sample carries 550,000 to 600,000 clones, around three quarters recorded once. This specimen comes from a study of shared clonotypes between healthy human individuals. Study conclusions and caveats: Blood alone was sampled, and tissue repertoires likely differ. The genetic and exposure-history diversity represented was limited by few donors.

The CDR3 sequence is 16 residues long. V was shortened by 3 bases and J by 0 bases, with 11 bases between the two germline ends. CDR1 and CDR2 (germline): LGHNA, YNFKEQ. The TCR was taken from a woman between 40 and 55 years old in good health. Some clones in this sample may be carry-over from other donors' samples. Sequencing was done on a sample of PBMCs. This sequence joins TRBV4-2 and TRBJ1-4; D might be TRBD1 (5 bases). CDR3 in DNA: TGTGCCAGCAGCCAGACTAGGGGCACAACTAATGAAAAACTGTTTTTT. As protein: CASSQTRGTTNEKLFF.